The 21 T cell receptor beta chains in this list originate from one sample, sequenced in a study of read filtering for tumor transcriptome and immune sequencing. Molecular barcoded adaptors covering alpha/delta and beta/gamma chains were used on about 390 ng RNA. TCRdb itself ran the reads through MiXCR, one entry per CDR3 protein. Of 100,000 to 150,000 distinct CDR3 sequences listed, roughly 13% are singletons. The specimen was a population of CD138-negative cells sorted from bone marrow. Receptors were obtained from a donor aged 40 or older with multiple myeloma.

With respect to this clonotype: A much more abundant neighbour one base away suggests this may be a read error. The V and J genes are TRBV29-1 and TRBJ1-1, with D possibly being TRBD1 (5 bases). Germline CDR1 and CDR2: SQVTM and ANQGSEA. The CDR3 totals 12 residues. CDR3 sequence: CSVSREGTGAFF. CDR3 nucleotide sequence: TGCAGCGTTTCCAGGGAGGGAACTGGAGCTTTCTTT.

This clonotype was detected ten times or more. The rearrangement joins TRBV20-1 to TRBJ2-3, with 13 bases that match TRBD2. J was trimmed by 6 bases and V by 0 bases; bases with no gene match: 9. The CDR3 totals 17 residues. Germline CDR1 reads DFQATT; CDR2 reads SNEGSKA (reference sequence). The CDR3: CSARDLGTSGIRDTQYF. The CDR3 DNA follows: TGCAGTGCTAGAGATTTGGGGACTAGCGGGATTCGGGATACGCAGTATTTT.

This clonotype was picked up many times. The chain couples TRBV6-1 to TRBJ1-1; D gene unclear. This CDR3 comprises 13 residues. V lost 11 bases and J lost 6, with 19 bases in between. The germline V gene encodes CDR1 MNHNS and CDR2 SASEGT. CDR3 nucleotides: TGTGCCGCGAAAACCACAGTCTCCTCTGAAGCTTTCTTT. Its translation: CAAKTTVSSEAFF.

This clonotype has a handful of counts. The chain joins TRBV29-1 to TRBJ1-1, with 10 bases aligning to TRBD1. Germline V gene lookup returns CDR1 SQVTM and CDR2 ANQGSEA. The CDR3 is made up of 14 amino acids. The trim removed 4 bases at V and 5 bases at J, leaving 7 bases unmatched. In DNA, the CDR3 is TGCAGCGTTGGTGAGACAGGGGGCGGGACTGAAGCTTTCTTT. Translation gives CSVGETGGGTEAFF. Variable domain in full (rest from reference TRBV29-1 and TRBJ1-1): SAVISQKPSRDICQRGTSLTIQCQVDSQVTMMFWYRQQPGQSLTLIATANQGSEATYESGFVIDKFPISRPNLTFSTLTVSNMSPEDSSIYLCSVGETGGGTEAFFGQGTRLTVV.

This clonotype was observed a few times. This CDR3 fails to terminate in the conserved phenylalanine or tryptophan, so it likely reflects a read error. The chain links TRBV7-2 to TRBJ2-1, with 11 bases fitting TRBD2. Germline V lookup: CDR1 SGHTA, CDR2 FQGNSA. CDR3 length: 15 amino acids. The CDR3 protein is CAGSLTSGSYNEQFL. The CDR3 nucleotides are TGTGCCGGCAGCTTAACTAGCGGGAGTTACAATGAGCAGTTCCTC.

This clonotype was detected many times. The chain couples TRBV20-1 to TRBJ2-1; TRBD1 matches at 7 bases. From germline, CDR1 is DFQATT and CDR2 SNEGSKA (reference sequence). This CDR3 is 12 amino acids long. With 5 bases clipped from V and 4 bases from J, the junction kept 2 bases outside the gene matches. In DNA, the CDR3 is TGCAGTGCTCCGGGACAGTACAATGAGCAGTTCTTC. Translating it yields CSAPGQYNEQFF.

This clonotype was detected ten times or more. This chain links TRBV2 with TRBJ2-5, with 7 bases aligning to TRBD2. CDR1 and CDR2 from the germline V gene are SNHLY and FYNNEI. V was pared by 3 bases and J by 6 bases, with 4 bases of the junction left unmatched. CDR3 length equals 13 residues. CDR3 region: CASSEERGKTQYF. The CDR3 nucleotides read TGTGCCAGCAGTGAGGAGCGGGGAAAGACCCAGTACTTC.

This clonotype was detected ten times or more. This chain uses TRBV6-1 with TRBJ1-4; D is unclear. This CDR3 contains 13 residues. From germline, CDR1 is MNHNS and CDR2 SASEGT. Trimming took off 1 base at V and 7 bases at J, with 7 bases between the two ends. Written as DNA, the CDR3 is TGTGCCAGCAGTGAAGTGGGTGGTGAAAAACTGTTTTTT. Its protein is CASSEVGGEKLFF.

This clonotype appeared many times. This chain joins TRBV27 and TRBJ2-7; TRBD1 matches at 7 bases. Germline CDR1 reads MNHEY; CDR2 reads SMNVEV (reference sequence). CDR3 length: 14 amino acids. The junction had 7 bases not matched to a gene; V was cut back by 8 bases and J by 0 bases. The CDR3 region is CASGTNRGSYEQYF. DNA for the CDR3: TGTGCCAGCGGAACTAACAGGGGCTCCTACGAGCAGTACTTC.

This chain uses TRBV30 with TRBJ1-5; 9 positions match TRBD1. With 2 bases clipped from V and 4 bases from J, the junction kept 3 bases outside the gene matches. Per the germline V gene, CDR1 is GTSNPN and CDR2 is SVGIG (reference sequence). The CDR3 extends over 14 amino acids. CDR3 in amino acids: CAWSRDRANQPQHF. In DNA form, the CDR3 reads TGTGCCTGGAGTAGGGACAGGGCAAATCAGCCCCAGCATTTT.

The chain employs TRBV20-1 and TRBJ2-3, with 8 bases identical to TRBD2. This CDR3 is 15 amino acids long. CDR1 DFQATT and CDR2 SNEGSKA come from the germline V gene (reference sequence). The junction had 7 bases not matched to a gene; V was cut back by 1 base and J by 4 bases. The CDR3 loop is CSARALSGDPDTQYF. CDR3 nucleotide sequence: TGCAGTGCTAGAGCTCTTAGCGGGGACCCAGATACGCAGTATTTT.

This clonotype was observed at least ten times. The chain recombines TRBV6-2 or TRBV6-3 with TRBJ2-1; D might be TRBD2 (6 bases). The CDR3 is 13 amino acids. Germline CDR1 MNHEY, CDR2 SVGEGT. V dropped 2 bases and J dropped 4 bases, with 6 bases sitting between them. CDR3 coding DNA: TGTGCCAGCAGTTACCGGGGGTACAATGAGCAGTTCTTC. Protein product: CASSYRGYNEQFF.

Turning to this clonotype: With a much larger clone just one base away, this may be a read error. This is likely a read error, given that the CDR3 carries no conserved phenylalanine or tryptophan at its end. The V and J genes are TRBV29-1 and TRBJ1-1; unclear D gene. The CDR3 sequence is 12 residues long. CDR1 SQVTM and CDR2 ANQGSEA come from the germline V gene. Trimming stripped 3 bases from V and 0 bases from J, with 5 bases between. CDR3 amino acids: CSVDEVNTEAFI. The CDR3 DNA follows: TGCAGCGTTGACGAAGTGAACACTGAAGCTTTCATT.

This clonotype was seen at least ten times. CDR3 coding DNA: TGCGCCAGCAGCTTGGAGGCAGGGGGAGGCTCTGGGGCCAACGTCCTGACTTTC. Its protein product is CASSLEAGGGSGANVLTF. The V and J genes are TRBV5-1 and TRBJ2-6; TRBD1 is a possible D gene (7 bases). Germline V gene data show CDR1 as SGHRS and CDR2 as YFSETQ. V lost 0 bases and J lost 0, with 13 bases in between. CDR3 length: 18 amino acids.

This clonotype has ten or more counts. The CDR3 sequence: CASSRLNEQFF. The CDR3 nucleotides are TGTGCCAGCAGCCGCTTAAATGAGCAGTTCTTC. The chain recombines TRBV6-5 with TRBJ2-1; no definite D call. CDR1 is MNHEY, CDR2 SVGAGI, per germline. The CDR3 totals 11 residues. V lost 6 bases and J 7 bases, leaving 7 bases between the germline ends.

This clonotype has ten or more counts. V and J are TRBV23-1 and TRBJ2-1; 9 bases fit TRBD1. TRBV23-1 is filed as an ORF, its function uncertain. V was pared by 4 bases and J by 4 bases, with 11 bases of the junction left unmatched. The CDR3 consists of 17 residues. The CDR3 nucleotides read TGCGCCAGCAGTCTAGTCCTCGGACAGGGGATTTACAATGAGCAGTTCTTC. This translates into CASSLVLGQGIYNEQFF.

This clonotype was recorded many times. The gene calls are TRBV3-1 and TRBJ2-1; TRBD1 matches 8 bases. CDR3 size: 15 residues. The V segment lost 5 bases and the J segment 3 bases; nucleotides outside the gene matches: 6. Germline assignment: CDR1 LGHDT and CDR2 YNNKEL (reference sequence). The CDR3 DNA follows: TGTGCCAGCAGCTTGTCCGGGACAGGCTACAATGAGCAGTTCTTC. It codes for CASSLSGTGYNEQFF.

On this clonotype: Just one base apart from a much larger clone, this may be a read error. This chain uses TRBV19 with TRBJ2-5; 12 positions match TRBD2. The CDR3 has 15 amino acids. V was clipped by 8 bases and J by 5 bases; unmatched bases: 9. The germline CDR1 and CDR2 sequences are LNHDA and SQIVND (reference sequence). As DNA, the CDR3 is TGTGCCAGTGATGGACTAGCGGGGTCAGGGGAGACCCAGTACTTC. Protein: CASDGLAGSGETQYF.

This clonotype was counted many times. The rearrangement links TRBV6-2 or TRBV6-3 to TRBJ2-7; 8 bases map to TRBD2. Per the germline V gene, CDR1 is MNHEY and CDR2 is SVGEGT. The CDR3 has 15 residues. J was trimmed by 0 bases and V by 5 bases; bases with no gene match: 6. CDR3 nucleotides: TGTGCCAGCAGTCTGAGCGGGAGTCTCTCCTACGAGCAGTACTTC. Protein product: CASSLSGSLSYEQYF.

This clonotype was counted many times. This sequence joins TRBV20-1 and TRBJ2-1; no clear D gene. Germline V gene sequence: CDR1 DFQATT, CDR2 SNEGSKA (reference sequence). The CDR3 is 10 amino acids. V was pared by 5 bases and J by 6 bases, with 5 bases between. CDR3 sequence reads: CSALRNEQFF. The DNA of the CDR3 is TGCAGTGCTTTACGCAATGAGCAGTTCTTC.

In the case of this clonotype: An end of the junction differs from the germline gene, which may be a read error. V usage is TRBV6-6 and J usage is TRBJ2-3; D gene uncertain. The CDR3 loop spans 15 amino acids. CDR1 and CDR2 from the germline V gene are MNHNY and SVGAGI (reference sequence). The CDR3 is CASSLFARFTDTQYF. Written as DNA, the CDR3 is TGTGCTAGCAGTTTATTTGCGAGGTTCACAGATACGCAGTATTTT.